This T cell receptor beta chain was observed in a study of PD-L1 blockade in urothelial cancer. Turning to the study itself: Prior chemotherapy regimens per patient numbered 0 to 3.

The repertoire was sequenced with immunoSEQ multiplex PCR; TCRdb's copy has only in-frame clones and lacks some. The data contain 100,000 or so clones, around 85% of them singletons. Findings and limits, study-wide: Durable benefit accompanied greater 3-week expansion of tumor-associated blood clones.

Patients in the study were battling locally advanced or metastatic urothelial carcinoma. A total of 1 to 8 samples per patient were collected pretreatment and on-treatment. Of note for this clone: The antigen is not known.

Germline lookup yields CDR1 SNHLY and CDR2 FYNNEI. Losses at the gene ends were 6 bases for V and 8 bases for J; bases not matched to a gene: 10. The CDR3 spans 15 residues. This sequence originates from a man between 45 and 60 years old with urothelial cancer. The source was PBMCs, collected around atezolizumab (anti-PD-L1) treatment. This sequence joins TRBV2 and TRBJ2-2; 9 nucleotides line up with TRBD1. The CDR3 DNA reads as TGTGCCAGCAGACCGGGACAGGGCCATCGGGGGGAGCTGTTTTTT. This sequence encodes CASRPGQGHRGELFF.